The 31 T cell receptor beta chains presented below share a single source sample, sequenced in a study of blood T cell repertoires in COVID-19. The repertoire was sequenced with immunoSEQ multiplex PCR; TCRdb's copy has only in-frame clones and lacks some. The sample carries about 190,000 clones, around nine tenths recorded once. The sequencing sample was made of peripheral blood. These receptors all stem from a woman in her forties who had recovered from COVID-19.

This clone was found once. This rearrangement joins TRBV30 to TRBJ1-5, with D possibly being TRBD1 (6 bases). Trimming removed 3 bases at V and 6 bases at J, with 21 bases between. The CDR3 is made up of 16 amino acids. The germline CDR1 and CDR2 sequences are GTSNPN and SVGIG (reference sequence). For the CDR3, the DNA is TGTGCCTGGAGCGGAGTCGGGGGGGCCGGGGGTCAGCCCCAGCATTTT. It specifies CAWSGVGGAGGQPQHF.

The rearrangement joins TRBV15 to TRBJ1-2; D unresolved. Germline V CDR1 and CDR2: LNHNV, YYDKDF (reference sequence). The CDR3 is 15 residues long. V lost 3 bases, J lost 2 bases, and 13 bases lay in between. This CDR3 reads CATSSPLWSNYGYTF. The DNA of the CDR3 is TGTGCCACCAGCAGCCCACTTTGGTCGAACTATGGCTACACCTTC. Supplemented by reference TRBV15 and TRBJ1-2, the full variable domain reads DAMVIQNPRYQVTQFGKPVTLSCSQTLNHNVMYWYQQKSSQAPKLLFHYYDKDFNNEADTPDNFQSRRPNTSFCFLDIRSPGLGDTAMYLCATSSPLWSNYGYTFGSGTRLTVV.

This chain connects TRBV7-2 to TRBJ1-2; D gene uncertain. CDR1 is SGHTA and CDR2 is FQGNSA in the germline V gene. Trimming stripped 1 base from V and 8 bases from J, with 11 bases between. The CDR3 length is 13 residues. CDR3 bases: TGTGCCAGCAGCTTAGAATCCCCGGAGGGCTACACCTTC. Translating gives CASSLESPEGYTF. Variable domain in full (rest from reference TRBV7-2 and TRBJ1-2): GAGVSQSPSNKVTEKGKDVELRCDPISGHTALYWYRQSLGQGLEFLIYFQGNSAPDKSGLPSDRFSAERTGGSVSTLTIQRTQQEDSAVYLCASSLESPEGYTFGSGTRLTVV.

The chain couples TRBV6-1 to TRBJ1-1; D is perhaps TRBD1 (5 bases). Trimming removed 1 base from V and 4 bases from J, with 13 bases in between. The CDR3 contains 15 residues. The V gene's germline CDR1 is MNHNS and CDR2 SASEGT. CDR3 sequence: CASSEEKGRSTEAFF. The DNA of the CDR3 is TGTGCCAGCAGTGAAGAGAAGGGGCGAAGCACTGAAGCTTTCTTT.

The CDR3 region has the DNA TGTGCCAGCAGCTCTCAAATACAGGGTAACATTCAGTACTTC. Its protein product is CASSSQIQGNIQYF. This chain uses TRBV13 with TRBJ2-4, with D possibly TRBD1 on 6 matching bases. The CDR3 has 14 residues. Germline V gene sequence: CDR1 PRHDT, CDR2 FYEKMQ (reference sequence). Trimming left V 4 bases short and J 7 bases short, with 14 bases between.

The chain couples TRBV27 to TRBJ2-1, with 8 nucleotides matching TRBD2. Per germline, CDR1 MNHEY and CDR2 SMNVEV (reference sequence). This CDR3 comprises 14 residues. V was clipped by 3 bases and J by 7 bases; unmatched bases: 5. Here the CDR3 reads CASSLLTSGNEQFF. The CDR3, as DNA: TGTGCCAGCAGTTTGCTAACTAGCGGAAATGAGCAGTTCTTC.

This rearrangement joins TRBV7-6 to TRBJ2-7, with a weak D call TRBD2 (6 bases). Trimming shortened V by 1 base and J by 2 bases, and 21 bases separated the two germline ends. The CDR3 is made up of 18 amino acids. CDR1 is SGHVS, CDR2 FNYEAQ, per germline. CDR3 nucleotide sequence: TGTGCCAGCAGCTTAGATTCTAGCGCCCGACTTTCTACCTACGAGCAGTACTTC. Protein: CASSLDSSARLSTYEQYF.

Worth noting for this clone: This sample includes further DNA sequences coding for the same CDR3. The J gene is TRBJ1-5, the V gene TRBV18; TRBD1 is a possible D gene (6 bases). This CDR3 region has 14 residues. V lost 3 bases, J lost 2 bases, and 8 bases lay in between. Germline-derived CDR1 and CDR2 are KGHSH and LQKENI. Here the CDR3 DNA reads TGTGCCAGCTCACCGAGACAGGGCAATCAGCCCCAGCATTTT. It encodes CASSPRQGNQPQHF.

This clone has a handful of counts. The chain recombines TRBV6-5 with TRBJ1-2, with 8 bases that match TRBD1. V lost 6 bases to trimming and J lost 4 bases; unmatched junction nucleotides: 7. The CDR3 runs 14 residues. CDR1 MNHEY and CDR2 SVGAGI come from the germline V gene. The CDR3 loop reads CASRLDRVAYGYTF. In nucleotides, the CDR3 is TGTGCCAGCAGGTTGGACAGGGTGGCCTATGGCTACACCTTC.

The V call is TRBV27, the J call TRBJ2-7; 9 bases are a match to TRBD2. The CDR3 loop spans 15 amino acids. The junction had 9 bases not matched to a gene; V was cut back by 4 bases and J by 5 bases. The germline V gene has CDR1 MNHEY and CDR2 SMNVEV (reference sequence). This CDR3 reads CASSSLAGVPNEQYF. The CDR3 nucleotides are TGTGCCAGCAGTTCTTTAGCGGGAGTCCCCAACGAGCAGTACTTC.

The chain uses TRBV6-5 and TRBJ2-7, with D tentatively TRBD1 (5 bases). The CDR3 totals 13 residues. V was trimmed by 1 base and J by 6 bases, leaving 10 bases between them. Germline V CDR1 and CDR2: MNHEY, SVGAGI. The CDR3 DNA sequence: TGTGCCAGCAGTTACTTTGAAGACAGCGAGCAGTACTTC. Its protein is CASSYFEDSEQYF.

CDR3 protein: CASSQDYQGSYEQYF. CDR3 in DNA: TGCGCCAGCAGCCAAGATTATCAGGGCTCCTACGAGCAGTACTTC. The chain joins TRBV4-3 to TRBJ2-7; perhaps TRBD1 as D (5 bases). Trimming left V 0 bases short and J 0 bases short, with 9 bases between. Germline V CDR1 and CDR2: LGHNA, YSLEER. The length of the CDR3 is 15 residues.

Concerning this clone: Other DNA sequences in this sample translate to the same CDR3. The chain combines TRBV7-2 with TRBJ1-5; D is unclear. The CDR3 totals 13 residues. Per germline, CDR1 SGHTA and CDR2 FQGNSA. V was shortened by 5 bases and J by 0 bases, with 5 bases between the two germline ends. CDR3 protein: CASSPSSNQPQHF. The CDR3 nucleotides read TGTGCCAGCAGCCCCAGTAGCAATCAGCCCCAGCATTTT. Full variable domain (outside the CDR3, taken from reference TRBV7-2 and TRBJ1-5): GAGVSQSPSNKVTEKGKDVELRCDPISGHTALYWYRQSLGQGLEFLIYFQGNSAPDKSGLPSDRFSAERTGGSVSTLTIQRTQQEDSAVYLCASSPSSNQPQHFGDGTRLSIL.

This rearrangement joins TRBV28 to TRBJ2-6; 7 bases are shared with TRBD1. The J segment lost 0 bases and the V segment lost 5 bases, leaving 10 bases of the junction unmatched. Germline assignment: CDR1 MDHEN and CDR2 SYDVKM. The CDR3 spans 18 residues. CDR3 loop: CASSPLRGSSSGANVLTF. CDR3 nucleotide sequence: TGTGCCAGCAGTCCCCTCAGGGGGTCGAGCTCTGGGGCCAACGTCCTGACTTTC. Complete variable domain (other parts from reference TRBV28 and TRBJ2-6): DVKVTQSSRYLVKRTGEKVFLECVQDMDHENMFWYRQDPGLGLRLIYFSYDVKMKEKGDIPEGYSVSREKKERFSLILESASTNQTSMYLCASSPLRGSSSGANVLTFGAGSRLTVL.

This clone was seen a single time. The V call is TRBV7-6, the J call TRBJ2-7, with 11 positions matching TRBD2. This CDR3 is built from 15 residues. J gave up 4 bases and V 1 base, and 3 bases lay outside the gene matches. The germline CDR1 and CDR2 sequences are SGHVS and FNYEAQ. The CDR3 region has the DNA TGTGCCAGCAGCTTAGGGACTAGCGGGCGTTACGAGCAGTACTTC. This codes for CASSLGTSGRYEQYF.

The V call is TRBV12-3 or TRBV12-4, the J call TRBJ2-7; D uncertain. The ends were cut back, 3 bases at V and 3 bases at J, with 3 bases in the middle. The CDR3 runs 11 residues. The CDR3 DNA is TGTGCCAGCAGTTTTCACTACGAGCAGTACTTC. The encoded protein is CASSFHYEQYF.

Points on this clone: The identical CDR3 is also encoded by other nucleotide sequences in the sample. The rearrangement joins TRBV19 to TRBJ2-5; 8 bases are shared with TRBD1. V gave up 1 base and J gave up 4 bases; unmatched junction bases: 2. Germline values: CDR1 LNHDA, CDR2 SQIVND (reference sequence). This CDR3 region has 14 residues. CDR3 bases: TGTGCCAGTAGTATAGGGCAGGGGGCAGAGACCCAGTACTTC. It codes for CASSIGQGAETQYF.

The chain recombines TRBV5-5 with TRBJ2-5; 12 bases line up with TRBD2. Germline V gene sequence: CDR1 SGHKS, CDR2 YYEKEE (reference sequence). This CDR3 is 13 amino acids long. V trimming: 4 bases; J trimming: 8 bases; junction bases outside the gene matches: 3. The CDR3 sequence is CASSPGLAGTQYF. CDR3 coding DNA: TGTGCCAGCAGCCCAGGACTAGCGGGAACCCAGTACTTC.

The chain has TRBV3-1 (or the pseudogene TRBV3-2) and TRBJ2-7; maybe TRBD1 (5 bases). Trimming left V 1 base short and J 7 bases short, with 17 bases between. Germline V CDR1 and CDR2: LGHDT, YNNKEL (reference sequence). The CDR3 has 15 amino acids. CDR3 nucleotide sequence: TGTGCCAGCAGCCAAGTAGCCAGGGAAGGTGGAGAGCAGTACTTC. It is translated as CASSQVAREGGEQYF.

This clone has a handful of counts. The J gene is TRBJ1-6, the V gene TRBV7-8; D might be TRBD1 (6 bases). Trimming left V 1 base short and J 6 bases short, with 16 bases between. The CDR3 consists of 17 residues. CDR1 is SGHVS and CDR2 is FQNEAQ in the germline V gene. The CDR3 is CASSLGFQGIGNSPLHF. CDR3 sequence (DNA): TGTGCCAGCAGCTTAGGATTCCAGGGGATCGGTAATTCACCCCTCCACTTT. Complete variable domain (other parts from reference TRBV7-8 and TRBJ1-6): GAGVSQSPRYKVAKRGQDVALRCDPISGHVSLFWYQQALGQGPEFLTYFQNEAQLDKSGLPSDRFFAERPEGSVSTLKIQRTQQEDSAVYLCASSLGFQGIGNSPLHFGNGTRLTVT.

The CDR3 protein is CASSSNLGTPYGYTF. CDR3 DNA: TGTGCCAGCAGCTCCAACCTCGGGACACCCTATGGCTACACCTTC. This chain links TRBV7-9 with TRBJ1-2; perhaps TRBD1 as D (6 bases). Trimming took off 4 bases at V and 4 bases at J, with 16 bases between the two ends. The CDR3 extends over 15 amino acids. CDR1 SEHNR and CDR2 FQNEAQ come from the germline V gene (reference sequence).

CDR3 in amino acids: CASSQQTGGTEAFF. CDR3 nucleotide sequence: TGTGCCAGCAGCCAGCAAACAGGGGGGACTGAAGCTTTCTTT. The rearrangement joins TRBV4-2 to TRBJ1-1; 8 bases map to TRBD1. The CDR3 extends over 14 amino acids. The V gene end was trimmed by 3 bases and the J gene end by 5 bases; junction bases not matched to a gene: 5. Germline lookup yields CDR1 LGHNA and CDR2 YNFKEQ.

The chain joins TRBV28 to TRBJ2-7; TRBD2 aligns across 12 bases. CDR1 and CDR2 from the germline V gene are MDHEN and SYDVKM. This CDR3 has 15 amino acids. Trimming removed 5 bases from V and 4 bases from J; junction bases left unmatched: 6. Here the CDR3 reads CASSPWTSGAYEQYF. The CDR3 DNA follows: TGTGCCAGCAGTCCCTGGACTAGCGGGGCTTACGAGCAGTACTTC.

This chain links TRBV11-2 with TRBJ2-7; 9 nucleotides agree with TRBD2. The CDR3 is 12 residues long. Germline V gene data show CDR1 as SGHAT and CDR2 as FQNNGV. The V gene end was trimmed by 8 bases and the J gene end by 2 bases; junction bases not matched to a gene: 1. CDR3 amino acids: CASSSGAYEQYF. The CDR3 nucleotides read TGTGCCAGCTCTAGCGGGGCCTACGAGCAGTACTTC.

The chain employs TRBV3-1 (or the pseudogene TRBV3-2) and TRBJ2-5; 9 nucleotides align to TRBD1. Trimming cost V 4 bases and J 5 bases; bases outside gene matches: 5. Germline V gene sequence: CDR1 LGHDT, CDR2 YNNKEL (reference sequence). CDR3 length: 14 residues. CDR3 sequence: CASSPGQGPETQYF. In nucleotides, the CDR3 is TGTGCCAGCAGCCCCGGACAGGGGCCGGAGACCCAGTACTTC.

The chain uses TRBV28 and TRBJ1-1, with D unclear. In germline, CDR1 is MDHEN, CDR2 SYDVKM. V gave up 7 bases and J gave up 0 bases, with 3 bases separating them. The CDR3 spans 11 residues. CDR3 in DNA: TGTGCCAGCACGGTGAACACTGAAGCTTTCTTT. This sequence encodes CASTVNTEAFF.

J is TRBJ1-4 and V is TRBV7-2, with 9 bases matching TRBD1. Per germline, CDR1 SGHTA and CDR2 FQGNSA. This CDR3 is built from 14 residues. V trimming: 5 bases; J trimming: 8 bases; junction bases outside the gene matches: 6. The CDR3 sequence: CASSQTGGEEKLFF. CDR3 nucleotide sequence: TGTGCCAGCAGCCAGACAGGGGGAGAAGAAAAACTGTTTTTT.

This clone was counted only a few times. The CDR3: CASSQDRGSYNEQFF. The CDR3 DNA reads TGTGCCAGCAGCCAAGACAGGGGTTCCTACAATGAGCAGTTCTTC. This chain uses TRBV7-2 with TRBJ2-1; 8 nucleotides align to TRBD1. Losses at the gene ends were 5 bases for V and 1 base for J; bases not matched to a gene: 4. The CDR3 is made up of 15 amino acids. CDR1 and CDR2 from the germline V gene are SGHTA and FQGNSA. The full variable domain, in which reference TRBV7-2 and TRBJ2-1 provide the parts outside the CDR3, is GAGVSQSPSNKVTEKGKDVELRCDPISGHTALYWYRQSLGQGLEFLIYFQGNSAPDKSGLPSDRFSAERTGGSVSTLTIQRTQQEDSAVYLCASSQDRGSYNEQFFGPGTRLTVL.

The rearrangement uses TRBV5-4 and TRBJ2-2, with D uncertain. V was shortened by 0 bases and J by 6 bases, with 12 bases between the two germline ends. CDR3 length: 15 amino acids. Germline V gene lookup returns CDR1 SGHNT and CDR2 YYREEE (reference sequence). The CDR3 loop reads CASSLGRPEAGELFF. In DNA, the CDR3 is TGTGCCAGCAGCTTGGGGCGGCCTGAGGCCGGGGAGCTGTTTTTT.

The rearrangement links TRBV6-1 to TRBJ2-3, with D hard to call. Trimming stripped 2 bases from V and 2 bases from J, with 8 bases between. This CDR3 has 14 amino acids. Germline V lookup: CDR1 MNHNS, CDR2 SASEGT. The CDR3 nucleotides are TGTGCCAGCAGTGAATATCACAACACAGATACGCAGTATTTT. Translation gives CASSEYHNTDTQYF.

The genes are TRBV25-1 and TRBJ1-5; the D gene is possibly TRBD1 (6 bases). Germline lookup yields CDR1 MGHDK and CDR2 SYGVNS. The CDR3 totals 16 residues. V gave up 3 bases and J gave up 6 bases, with 18 bases separating them. CDR3 amino acids: CASSDSRQARGQPQHF. The CDR3, as DNA: TGTGCCAGCAGTGATTCACGACAGGCGAGGGGTCAGCCCCAGCATTTT.